One sample yielded the 11 T cell receptor beta chains listed below, sequenced in a study of T cell responses to AZD1222 COVID-19 vaccine. Libraries were prepared by immunoSEQ multiplex PCR; TCRdb keeps only in-frame clonotypes and omits some of them. The data contain 63,000 or so clones, over 75% of them singletons. The source was peripheral blood, collected on day 0 of AZD1222 vaccination. The source is an adult in good health.

The rearrangement joins TRBV29-1 to TRBJ2-7; D gene uncertain. In germline, CDR1 is SQVTM, CDR2 ANQGSEA. The CDR3 has 11 residues. V was clipped by 6 bases and J by 6 bases, with 12 bases between them. The CDR3 bases are TGCAGCGTATCAGACCCAGTCGAGCAGTACTTC. Translating it yields CSVSDPVEQYF.

The chain joins TRBV27 to TRBJ2-1; D is perhaps TRBD1 or TRBD2 (5 bases each). Trimming removed 6 bases from V and 7 bases from J, with 25 bases in between. The length of the CDR3 is 17 residues. Germline V gene data show CDR1 as MNHEY and CDR2 as SMNVEV (reference sequence). The DNA of the CDR3 is TGTGCCAGCAGCCTAAGGCCCAGGGTCGGAGGTCGGAATGAGCAGTTCTTC. Protein product: CASSLRPRVGGRNEQFF.

The chain carries TRBV5-4 and TRBJ2-7; maybe TRBD2 (7 bases). From germline, CDR1 is SGHNT and CDR2 YYREEE (reference sequence). The CDR3 is 17 amino acids. V lost 6 bases, J lost 1 base, and 23 bases lay in between. CDR3: CASTPRPTGGASYEQYF. As DNA, the CDR3 is TGTGCCAGCACCCCCCGCCCAACGGGGGGCGCATCCTACGAGCAGTACTTC.

The chain couples TRBV6-1 to TRBJ2-2; 10 nucleotides align to TRBD1. The CDR3 runs to 16 residues. The V and J ends lost 0 bases and 5 bases, in that order; junction bases with no gene match: 3. The germline V gene encodes CDR1 MNHNS and CDR2 SASEGT. CDR3 residues: CASSEAGQGLTGELFF. In DNA form, the CDR3 reads TGTGCCAGCAGTGAAGCGGGACAGGGGTTGACCGGGGAGCTGTTTTTT.

V is TRBV28 and J is TRBJ1-6; D unclear. The germline gives CDR1 MDHEN, CDR2 SYDVKM. Trimming removed 11 bases at V and 4 bases at J, with 15 bases between. CDR3 length: 14 residues. The CDR3 loop reads CAGSRTVYNSPLHF. CDR3 coding DNA: TGTGCCGGGAGCCGGACGGTTTATAATTCACCCCTCCACTTT.

With regard to this clone: The sample contains more than one DNA sequence encoding this CDR3. The rearrangement joins TRBV6-5 to TRBJ1-5; D might be TRBD1 (6 bases). The CDR3 contains 13 residues. From germline, CDR1 is MNHEY and CDR2 SVGAGI. The V end lost 6 bases, the J end lost 2 bases, and 8 bases lay between the germline ends. This CDR3 is CASSRQGNQPQHF. The CDR3 nucleotides read TGTGCCAGCAGCCGACAGGGCAATCAGCCCCAGCATTTT.

The chain carries TRBV19 and TRBJ1-5, with 8 bases that match TRBD1. Germline loops: CDR1 LNHDA, CDR2 SQIVND (reference sequence). The V segment lost 5 bases and the J segment 3 bases; nucleotides outside the gene matches: 3. The CDR3 length is 14 residues. CDR3 residues: CASSQGANNQPQHF. As DNA, the CDR3 is TGTGCCAGTAGTCAGGGGGCCAACAATCAGCCCCAGCATTTT.

This rearrangement joins TRBV14 to TRBJ1-6; no clear D. This CDR3 region has 16 residues. The germline V gene has CDR1 SGHDN and CDR2 FVKESK. The V end lost 1 base, the J end lost 0 bases, and 7 bases lay between the germline ends. The CDR3 loop is CASSQGLSSYNSPLHF. CDR3 in DNA: TGTGCCAGCAGCCAAGGCTTAAGCTCCTATAATTCACCCCTCCACTTT.

The CDR3 here is CASSPQNTMNTEAFF. The CDR3 nucleotides read TGCGCCAGCAGCCCACAGAACACCATGAACACTGAAGCTTTCTTT. The V and J genes are TRBV5-1 and TRBJ1-1; D is unresolved. Trimming stripped 4 bases from V and 0 bases from J, with 13 bases between. The CDR3 runs to 15 residues. Germline CDR1 and CDR2: SGHRS and YFSETQ.

The chain employs TRBV15 and TRBJ1-3; D perhaps matches TRBD1 (5 bases). This CDR3 is 16 amino acids long. The germline gives CDR1 LNHNV, CDR2 YYDKDF (reference sequence). The V end lost 0 bases, the J end lost 10 bases, and 19 bases lay between the germline ends. The CDR3 loop is CATSRDRGGVVRTIYF. Written as DNA, the CDR3 is TGTGCCACCAGCAGAGATCGTGGGGGGGTTGTACGTACCATATATTTT.

V is TRBV4-1 and J is TRBJ1-4; possible D gene TRBD1, 6 bases. This CDR3 region has 13 residues. The germline V and J ends were trimmed by 3 bases and 10 bases, with 12 bases remaining between them. CDR1 and CDR2 from the germline V gene are MGHRA and YSYEKL. The CDR3 bases are TGCGCCAGCAGCCAGGGGGAGGGGGGAAAACTGTTTTTT. It translates to CASSQGEGGKLFF.